These T cell receptor beta chains were read from a single sample in a study of metastatic and nonmetastatic thyroid tumors. TCRdb re-analyzed the PCR reads through MiXCR. The table has tens of thousands of clones, roughly a third seen once; the top ten hold roughly 15%. The sequencing sample was made of tumor tissue. The origin of the receptors is a female donor with papillary thyroid cancer or a benign thyroid nodule (not recorded which). Some clones in this sample may be carry-over from other donors' samples. The CDR3 runs from the conserved cysteine through the conserved F or W. A D gene is named only where the DNA matches it firmly. Clone size appears in some rows only: once, few, many, or a class for an expanded clone.

>TRBJ1-1|TRBV20-1|15|-|-
CSAKFPWRGIGEAFF
TGCAGTGCCAAATTCCCATGGCGGGGAATAGGTGAAGCTTTCTTT
>TRBJ1-2|TRBV3-1|12|-|-
CASSKGGRGYTF
TGTGCCAGCTCCAAGGGGGGGCGCGGCTACACCTTC
>TRBJ2-7|TRBV6-1|16|-|few
CASRPQTVLQTYEQYF
TGTGCCAGCAGACCTCAGACCGTACTTCAAACCTACGAGCAGTACTTC
>TRBJ2-2|TRBV28|14|-|few
CASLRRGDTGELFF
TGTGCCAGCCTACGACGAGGTGACACCGGGGAGCTGTTTTTT
>TRBJ1-2|TRBV30|14|-|few
CAWSRLDSDYGYTF
TGTGCCTGGAGCCGACTTGATTCCGACTATGGCTACACCTTC
>TRBJ2-7|TRBV15|12|-|few
CATSKGIGEQYF
TGTGCCACCAGTAAAGGGATCGGCGAGCAGTACTTC
>TRBJ2-5|TRBV7-9|17|-|-
CASSVLDSSEGQETQYF
TGTGCCAGCAGCGTACTCGACAGTTCAGAGGGCCAAGAGACCCAGTACTTC
>TRBJ2-7|TRBV20-1|12|-|-
CSASPGSYEQYF
TGCAGTGCGAGTCCAGGGTCCTACGAGCAGTACTTC
>TRBJ2-3|TRBV11-2|17|TRBD2|-
CASSFQTSGGAWDSQYF
TGTGCCAGCAGCTTTCAAACTAGCGGGGGGGCGTGGGATTCGCAGTATTTT
>TRBJ1-2|TRBV6-2/TRBV6-3|16|TRBD1|few
CASSSPQGASNYGYTF
TGTGCCAGCAGTTCGCCACAGGGGGCGTCCAACTATGGCTACACCTTC
>TRBJ1-2|TRBV6-1|12|-|-
CASSESTYGYTF
TGTGCCAGCAGTGAGTCCACCTATGGCTACACCTTC
>TRBJ2-7|TRBV6-1|13|-|-
CASIADSSYEQYF
TGTGCCAGCATCGCGGACAGTTCCTACGAGCAGTACTTC
>TRBJ2-2|TRBV2|15|-|-
CATRKGVQRTGELFF
TGTGCCACCAGGAAAGGGGTCCAGCGCACCGGGGAGCTGTTTTTT
>TRBJ1-2|TRBV19|13|TRBD1|-
CATQAGGDYGYTF
TGTGCCACCCAAGCAGGGGGTGACTATGGCTACACCTTC
>TRBJ1-2|TRBV5-1|15|-|-
CASSSSGAINYGYTF
TGCGCCAGCAGCTCGTCGGGGGCCATTAACTATGGCTACACCTTC
>TRBJ2-1|TRBV20-1|15|-|-
CSAAPSGSAYNEQFF
TGCAGTGCCGCCCCCTCGGGCAGCGCCTACAATGAGCAGTTCTTC
>TRBJ1-1|TRBV20-1|15|-|-
CSAGGLGVGNTEAFF
TGCAGTGCTGGGGGTCTTGGGGTGGGGAACACTGAAGCTTTCTTT
>TRBJ2-1|TRBV5-1|16|TRBD2|-
CASTPLAAHSYNEQFF
TGCGCCAGCACCCCACTAGCGGCCCACTCCTACAATGAGCAGTTCTTC
>TRBJ2-3|TRBV9|17|TRBD2|-
CASSGTSGRLSTDTQYF
TGTGCCAGCAGCGGGACTAGCGGGAGGTTAAGCACAGATACGCAGTATTTT
>TRBJ2-7|TRBV28|15|TRBD2|few
CASSWPGLGSYEQYF
TGTGCCAGCAGTTGGCCGGGACTAGGTAGTTACGAGCAGTACTTC
>TRBJ1-6|TRBV20-1|13|-|-
CSARDPNEPPLHF
TGCAGTGCTAGAGACCCCAATGAACCACCCCTCCACTTT
>TRBJ2-5|TRBV7-9|14|-|-
CASSLAGAGETQYF
TGTGCCAGCAGCTTAGCAGGGGCTGGGGAGACCCAGTACTTC
>TRBJ1-2|TRBV2|14|TRBD1|few
CASITGGTAGGYTF
TGTGCCAGCATCACAGGAGGGACAGCCGGTGGCTACACCTTC
>TRBJ2-1|TRBV10-2|12|-|-
CASSESRGEQFF
TGCGCCAGCAGTGAGTCAAGGGGTGAGCAGTTCTTC
>TRBJ1-5|TRBV6-1|16|TRBD1|few
CASSRLDRRFNQPQHF
TGTGCCAGCAGTCGCCTGGACAGGAGGTTCAATCAGCCCCAGCATTTT
>TRBJ2-1|TRBV10-1|14|TRBD2|-
CASRGGLAGGEQFF
TGCGCCAGCAGAGGTGGACTAGCGGGAGGTGAGCAGTTCTTC
>TRBJ2-2|TRBV25-1|20|TRBD2|-
CASSPLFGGGPSGGTGELFF
TGTGCCAGCAGCCCCCTTTTTGGGGGAGGCCCATCGGGAGGGACCGGGGAGCTGTTTTTT
>TRBJ2-2|TRBV7-8|14|-|-
CASSLKQFTGELFF
TGTGCCAGCAGCTTAAAACAGTTCACCGGGGAGCTGTTTTTT
>TRBJ1-2|TRBV5-1|14|-|few
CASSLAPDNYGYTF
TGCGCCAGCAGCTTGGCGCCAGACAACTATGGCTACACCTTC
>TRBJ2-1|TRBV3-1|16|-|-
CASSQPQGSGYNEQFF
TGTGCCAGCAGCCAACCACAGGGTAGCGGCTACAATGAGCAGTTCTTC
>TRBJ2-7|TRBV6-9|12|TRBD2|few
CASSYLAGEQYF
TGTGCCAGCAGTTATTTAGCGGGCGAGCAGTACTTC
>TRBJ2-7|TRBV27|15|-|few
CASSPSGGGTYEQYF
TGTGCCAGCAGTCCATCAGGGGGGGGAACCTACGAGCAGTACTTC
>TRBJ2-7|TRBV6-1|11|-|few
CASIESYEQYF
TGTGCCAGCATAGAGTCCTACGAGCAGTACTTC
>TRBJ1-2|TRBV10-3|15|-|few
CAIRSGGAYDYCYTF
TGTGCCATCAGGTCGGGGGGGGCATATGACTATTGCTACACCTTC
>TRBJ2-7|TRBV25-1|15|TRBD1|few
CASSAAGQGYGEQYF
TGTGCCAGCAGTGCGGCGGGACAGGGTTATGGGGAGCAGTACTTC
>TRBJ2-1|TRBV6-6|16|TRBD2|-
CASSSRGGASYNEQFF
TGTGCCAGCAGTTCACGCGGGGGGGCCTCCTACAATGAGCAGTTCTTC